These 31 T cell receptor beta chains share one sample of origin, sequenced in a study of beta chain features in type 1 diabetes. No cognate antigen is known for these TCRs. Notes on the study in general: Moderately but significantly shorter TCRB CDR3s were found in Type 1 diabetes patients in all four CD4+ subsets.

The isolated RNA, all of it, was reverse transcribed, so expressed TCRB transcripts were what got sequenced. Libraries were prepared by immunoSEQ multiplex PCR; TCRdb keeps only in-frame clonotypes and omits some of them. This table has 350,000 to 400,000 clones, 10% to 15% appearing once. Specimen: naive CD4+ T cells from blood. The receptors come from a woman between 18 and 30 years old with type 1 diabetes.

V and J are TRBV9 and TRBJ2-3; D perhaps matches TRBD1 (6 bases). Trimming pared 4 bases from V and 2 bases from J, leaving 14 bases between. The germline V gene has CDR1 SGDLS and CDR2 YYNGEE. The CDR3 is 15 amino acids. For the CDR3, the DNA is TGTGCCAGCAGCTGGAGTGGGGGCTTCACAGATACGCAGTATTTT. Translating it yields CASSWSGGFTDTQYF.

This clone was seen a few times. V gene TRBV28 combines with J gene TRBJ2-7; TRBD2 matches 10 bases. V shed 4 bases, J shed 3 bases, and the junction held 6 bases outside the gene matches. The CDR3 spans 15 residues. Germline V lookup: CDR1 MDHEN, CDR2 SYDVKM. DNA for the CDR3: TGTGCCAGCAGTTCGAGGGGACTAGCGCGCTACGAGCAGTACTTC. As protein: CASSSRGLARYEQYF.

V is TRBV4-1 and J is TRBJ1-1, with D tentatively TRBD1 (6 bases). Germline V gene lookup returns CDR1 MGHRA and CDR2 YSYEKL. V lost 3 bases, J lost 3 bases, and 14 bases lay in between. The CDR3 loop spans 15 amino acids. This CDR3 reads CASSHPPKGDTEAFF. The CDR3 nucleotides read TGCGCCAGCAGCCACCCGCCTAAGGGGGACACTGAAGCTTTCTTT.

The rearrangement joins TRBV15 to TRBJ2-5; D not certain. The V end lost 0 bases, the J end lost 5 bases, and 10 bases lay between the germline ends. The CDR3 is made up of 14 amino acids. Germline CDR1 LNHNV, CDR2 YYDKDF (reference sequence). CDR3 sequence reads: CATSRDSGWETQYF. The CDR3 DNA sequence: TGTGCCACCAGCAGAGACTCCGGTTGGGAGACCCAGTACTTC. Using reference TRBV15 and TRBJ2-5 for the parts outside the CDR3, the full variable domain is DAMVIQNPRYQVTQFGKPVTLSCSQTLNHNVMYWYQQKSSQAPKLLFHYYDKDFNNEADTPDNFQSRRPNTSFCFLDIRSPGLGDTAMYLCATSRDSGWETQYFGPGTRLLVL.

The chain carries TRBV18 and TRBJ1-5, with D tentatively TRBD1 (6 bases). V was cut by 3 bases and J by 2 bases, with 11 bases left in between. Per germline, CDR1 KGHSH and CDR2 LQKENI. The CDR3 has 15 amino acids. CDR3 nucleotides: TGTGCCAGCTCACCGGGGGGGCTTGGCAATCAGCCCCAGCATTTT. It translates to CASSPGGLGNQPQHF.

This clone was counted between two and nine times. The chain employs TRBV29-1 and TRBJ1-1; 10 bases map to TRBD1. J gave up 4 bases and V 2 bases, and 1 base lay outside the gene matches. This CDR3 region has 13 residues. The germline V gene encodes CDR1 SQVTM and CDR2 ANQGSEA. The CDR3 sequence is CSVERTGGTEAFF. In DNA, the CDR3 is TGCAGCGTTGAACGGACAGGGGGCACTGAAGCTTTCTTT.

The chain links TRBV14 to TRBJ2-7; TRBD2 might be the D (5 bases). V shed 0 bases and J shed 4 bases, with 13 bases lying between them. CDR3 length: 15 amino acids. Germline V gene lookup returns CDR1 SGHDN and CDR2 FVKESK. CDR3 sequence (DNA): TGTGCCAGCAGCCAAGAACTAGTCCCCATTTACGAGCAGTACTTC. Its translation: CASSQELVPIYEQYF.

The chain's CDR3 is CASSRSSGHTGELFF. The CDR3 DNA is TGTGCCAGTAGTAGATCCTCAGGGCACACCGGGGAGCTGTTTTTT. The chain recombines TRBV19 with TRBJ2-2; possible D gene TRBD1, 5 bases. Germline assignment: CDR1 LNHDA and CDR2 SQIVND (reference sequence). The CDR3 has 15 residues. The V and J ends lost 4 bases and 3 bases respectively, with 12 bases between them.

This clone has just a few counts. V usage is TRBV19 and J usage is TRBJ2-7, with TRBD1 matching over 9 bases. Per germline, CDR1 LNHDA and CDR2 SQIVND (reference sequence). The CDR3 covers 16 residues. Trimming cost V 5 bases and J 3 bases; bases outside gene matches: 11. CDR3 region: CASSSRSTGGNYEQYF. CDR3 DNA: TGTGCCAGTAGTTCTCGGTCGACAGGGGGAAACTACGAGCAGTACTTC.

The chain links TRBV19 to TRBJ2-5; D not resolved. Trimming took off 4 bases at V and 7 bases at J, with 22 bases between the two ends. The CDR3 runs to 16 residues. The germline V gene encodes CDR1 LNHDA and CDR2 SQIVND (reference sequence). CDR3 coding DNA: TGTGCCAGTAGTAACCCCCTGTATGGATCCTCGGGGACCCAGTACTTC. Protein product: CASSNPLYGSSGTQYF. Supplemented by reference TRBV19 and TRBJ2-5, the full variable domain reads DGGITQSPKYLFRKEGQNVTLSCEQNLNHDAMYWYRQDPGQGLRLIYYSQIVNDFQKGDIAEGYSVSREKKESFPLTVTSAQKNPTAFYLCASSNPLYGSSGTQYFGPGTRLLVL.

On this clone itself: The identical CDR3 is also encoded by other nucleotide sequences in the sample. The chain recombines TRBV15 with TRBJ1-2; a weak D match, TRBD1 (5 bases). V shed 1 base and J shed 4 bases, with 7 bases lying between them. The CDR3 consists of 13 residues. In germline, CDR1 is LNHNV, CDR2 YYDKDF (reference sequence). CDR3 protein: CATSRGGAYGYTF. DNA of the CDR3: TGTGCCACCAGCAGAGGCGGGGCCTATGGCTACACCTTC.

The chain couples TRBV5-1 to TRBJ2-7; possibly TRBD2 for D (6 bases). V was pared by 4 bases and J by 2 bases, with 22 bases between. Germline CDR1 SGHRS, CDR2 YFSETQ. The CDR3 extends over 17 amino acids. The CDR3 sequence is CASSLPEEGGPAYEQYF. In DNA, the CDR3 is TGCGCCAGCAGCCTCCCCGAGGAGGGCGGACCAGCCTACGAGCAGTACTTC.

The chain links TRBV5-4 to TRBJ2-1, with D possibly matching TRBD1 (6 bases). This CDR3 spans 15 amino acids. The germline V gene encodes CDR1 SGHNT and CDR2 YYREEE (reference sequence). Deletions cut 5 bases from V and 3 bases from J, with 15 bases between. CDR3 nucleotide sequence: TGTGCCAGCAGGCAAAACAGGGCCGACTACAATGAGCAGTTCTTC. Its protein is CASRQNRADYNEQFF.

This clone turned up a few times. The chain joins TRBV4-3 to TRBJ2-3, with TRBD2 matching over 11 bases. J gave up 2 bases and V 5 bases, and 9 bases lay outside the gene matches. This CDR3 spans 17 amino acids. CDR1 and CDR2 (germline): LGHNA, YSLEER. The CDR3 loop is CASSSRGLAGYTDTQYF. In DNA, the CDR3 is TGCGCCAGCAGCTCCCGCGGACTAGCGGGTTACACAGATACGCAGTATTTT.

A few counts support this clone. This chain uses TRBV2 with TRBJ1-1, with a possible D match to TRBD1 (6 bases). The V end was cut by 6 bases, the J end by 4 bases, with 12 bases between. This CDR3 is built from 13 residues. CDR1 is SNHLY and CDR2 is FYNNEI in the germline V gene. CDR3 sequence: CASRQGHITEAFF. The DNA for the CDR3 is TGTGCCAGCAGGCAGGGGCATATCACTGAAGCTTTCTTT.

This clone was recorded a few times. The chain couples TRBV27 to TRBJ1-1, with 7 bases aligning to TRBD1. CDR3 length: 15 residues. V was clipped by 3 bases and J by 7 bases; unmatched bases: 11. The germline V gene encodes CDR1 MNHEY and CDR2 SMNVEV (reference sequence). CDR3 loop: CASSLVPGTAFEAFF. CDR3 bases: TGTGCCAGCAGTTTGGTCCCCGGGACAGCTTTTGAAGCTTTCTTT.

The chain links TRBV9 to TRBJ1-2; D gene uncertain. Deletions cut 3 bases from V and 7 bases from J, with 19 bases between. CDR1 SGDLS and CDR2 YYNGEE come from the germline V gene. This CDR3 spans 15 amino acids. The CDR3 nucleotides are TGTGCCAGCAGCGCAACCCACGGGAGGTTGGGTGGCTACACCTTC. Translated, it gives CASSATHGRLGGYTF.

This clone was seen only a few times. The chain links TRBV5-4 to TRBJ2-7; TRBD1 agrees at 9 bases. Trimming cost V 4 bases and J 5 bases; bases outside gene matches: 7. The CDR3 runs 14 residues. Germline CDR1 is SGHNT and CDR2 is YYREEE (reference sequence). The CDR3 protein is CASSTGTGRNEQYF. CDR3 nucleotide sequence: TGTGCCAGCAGCACCGGGACAGGGCGGAACGAGCAGTACTTC.

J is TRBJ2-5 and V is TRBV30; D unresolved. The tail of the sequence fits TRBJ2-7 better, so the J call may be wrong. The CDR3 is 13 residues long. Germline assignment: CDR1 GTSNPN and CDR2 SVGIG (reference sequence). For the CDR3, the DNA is TGTGCCTGGAGTGTACCGGGTGGCAACGAGCAGTACTTC. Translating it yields CAWSVPGGNEQYF.

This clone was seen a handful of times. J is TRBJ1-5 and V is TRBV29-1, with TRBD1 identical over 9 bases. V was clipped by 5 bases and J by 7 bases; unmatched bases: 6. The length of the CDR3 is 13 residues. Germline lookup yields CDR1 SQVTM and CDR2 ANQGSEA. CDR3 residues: CSVQQGARQPQHF. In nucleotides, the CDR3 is TGCAGCGTTCAACAGGGGGCACGACAGCCCCAGCATTTT.

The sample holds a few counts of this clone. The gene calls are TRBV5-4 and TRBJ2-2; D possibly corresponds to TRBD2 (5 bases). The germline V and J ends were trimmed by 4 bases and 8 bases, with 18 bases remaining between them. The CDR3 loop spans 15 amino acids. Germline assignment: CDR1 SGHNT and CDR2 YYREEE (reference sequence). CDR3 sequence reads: CASSPIGLTAGELFF. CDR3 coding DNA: TGTGCCAGCAGCCCAATTGGACTTACCGCTGGGGAGCTGTTTTTT.

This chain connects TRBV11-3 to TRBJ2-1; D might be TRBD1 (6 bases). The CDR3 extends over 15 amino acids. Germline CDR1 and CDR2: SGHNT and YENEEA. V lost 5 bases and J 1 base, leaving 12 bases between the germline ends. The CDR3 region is CASSPFTGSYNEQFF. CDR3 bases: TGTGCCAGCAGCCCTTTTACAGGGTCCTACAATGAGCAGTTCTTC.

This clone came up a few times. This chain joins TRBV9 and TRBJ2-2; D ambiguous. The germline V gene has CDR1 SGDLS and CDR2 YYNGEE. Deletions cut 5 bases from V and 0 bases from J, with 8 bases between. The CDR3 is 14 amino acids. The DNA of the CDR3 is TGTGCCAGCAGTCGGAGTGCGAACACCGGGGAGCTGTTTTTT. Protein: CASSRSANTGELFF. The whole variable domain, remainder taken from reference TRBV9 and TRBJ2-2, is DSGVTQTPKHLITATGQRVTLRCSPRSGDLSVYWYQQSLDQGLQFLIQYYNGEERAKGNILERFSAQQFPDLHSELNLSSLELGDSALYFCASSRSANTGELFFGEGSRLTVL.

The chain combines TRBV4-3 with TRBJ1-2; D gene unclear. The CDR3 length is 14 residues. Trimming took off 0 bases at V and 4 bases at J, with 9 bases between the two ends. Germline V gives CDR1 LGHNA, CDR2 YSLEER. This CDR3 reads CASSQEPRSYGYTF. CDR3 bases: TGCGCCAGCAGCCAAGAGCCACGGTCCTATGGCTACACCTTC.

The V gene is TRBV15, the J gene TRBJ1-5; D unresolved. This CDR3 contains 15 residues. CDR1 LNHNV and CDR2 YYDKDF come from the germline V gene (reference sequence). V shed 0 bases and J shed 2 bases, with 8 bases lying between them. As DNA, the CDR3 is TGTGCCACCAGCAGAGATCGGGTTCGCAATCAGCCCCAGCATTTT. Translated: CATSRDRVRNQPQHF.

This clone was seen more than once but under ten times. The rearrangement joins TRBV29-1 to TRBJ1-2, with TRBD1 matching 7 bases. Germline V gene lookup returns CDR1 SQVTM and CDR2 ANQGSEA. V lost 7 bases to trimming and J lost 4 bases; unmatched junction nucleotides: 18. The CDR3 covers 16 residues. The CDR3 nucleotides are TGCAGCGCGCCCGGCTCTACAGGGGAAGCAAGCTATGGCTACACCTTC. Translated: CSAPGSTGEASYGYTF.

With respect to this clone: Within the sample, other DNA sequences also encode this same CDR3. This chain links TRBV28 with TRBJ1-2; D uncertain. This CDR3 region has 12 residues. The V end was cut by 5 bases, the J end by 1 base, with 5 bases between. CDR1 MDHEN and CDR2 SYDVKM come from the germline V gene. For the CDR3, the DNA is TGTGCCAGCAGTCTCAGTAACTATGGCTACACCTTC. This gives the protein CASSLSNYGYTF.

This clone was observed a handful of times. CDR3 sequence reads: CAWKNDSAEKLFF. In DNA form, the CDR3 reads TGTGCCTGGAAAAACGACAGCGCTGAAAAACTGTTTTTT. This chain links TRBV30 with TRBJ1-4, with a weak D call TRBD1 (5 bases). The length of the CDR3 is 13 residues. V was trimmed by 4 bases and J by 7 bases, leaving 13 bases between them. Germline CDR1 is GTSNPN and CDR2 is SVGIG (reference sequence).

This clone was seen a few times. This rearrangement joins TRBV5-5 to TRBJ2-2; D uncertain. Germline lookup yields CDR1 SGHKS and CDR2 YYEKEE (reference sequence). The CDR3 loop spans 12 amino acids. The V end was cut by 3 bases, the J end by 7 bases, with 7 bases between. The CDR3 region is CASSSFVGELFF. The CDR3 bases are TGTGCCAGCAGCTCGTTTGTCGGGGAGCTGTTTTTT.

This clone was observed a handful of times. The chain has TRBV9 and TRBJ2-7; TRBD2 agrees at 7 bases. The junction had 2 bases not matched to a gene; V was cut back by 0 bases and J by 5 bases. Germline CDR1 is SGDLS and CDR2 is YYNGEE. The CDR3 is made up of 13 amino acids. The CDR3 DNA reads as TGTGCCAGCAGCGTAGTGGGAGGGAACGAGCAGTACTTC. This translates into CASSVVGGNEQYF.

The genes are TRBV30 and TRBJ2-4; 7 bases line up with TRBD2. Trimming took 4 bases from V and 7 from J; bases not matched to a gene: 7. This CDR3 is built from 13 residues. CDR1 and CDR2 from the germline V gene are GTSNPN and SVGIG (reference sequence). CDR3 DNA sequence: TGTGCCTGGACTAGCGGCCGGGGTAACATTCAGTACTTC. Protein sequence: CAWTSGRGNIQYF. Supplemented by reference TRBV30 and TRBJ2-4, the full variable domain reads SQTIHQWPATLVQPVGSPLSLECTVEGTSNPNLYWYRQAAGRGLQLLFYSVGIGQISSEVPQNLSASRPQDRQFILSSKKLLLSDSGFYLCAWTSGRGNIQYFGAGTRLSVL.